These T cell receptor beta chains were read from a single sample in a study of cytomegalovirus exposure and HLA in healthy donors. TCRdb's copy holds only in-frame clones and misses some; the assay was immunoSEQ multiplex PCR. Counted here are 200,000 to 250,000 clones, roughly 90% occurring once; the ten biggest clones make up 1%. The sequenced sample was PBMCs. These receptors came from a woman younger than 35 in good health and CMV-seronegative. CDR3s include the opening cysteine and the closing phenylalanine or tryptophan.

CDR3aa: CASSTLAAISRSTDTQYF; v_gene: TRBV27; j_gene: TRBJ2-3
CDR3aa: CATSRGGQTLGQYF; v_gene: TRBV15; j_gene: TRBJ2-7
CDR3aa: CASSEQGRGDQPQHF; v_gene: TRBV2; j_gene: TRBJ1-5
CDR3aa: CASSLVGGASNEQFF; v_gene: TRBV5-1; j_gene: TRBJ2-1
CDR3aa: CASSLFGSTVYEQYF; v_gene: TRBV5-6; j_gene: TRBJ2-7
CDR3aa: CASSPPARTGNTEAFF; v_gene: TRBV7-9; j_gene: TRBJ1-1
CDR3aa: CASSSQGYGYTF; v_gene: TRBV27; j_gene: TRBJ1-2
CDR3aa: CASSPASGATDTQYF; v_gene: TRBV18; j_gene: TRBJ2-3
CDR3aa: CASSLTDRAHYGYTF; v_gene: TRBV4-3; j_gene: TRBJ1-2
CDR3aa: CASSSGQSEAFF; v_gene: TRBV6-6; j_gene: TRBJ1-1
CDR3aa: CASSQRTSSYNEQFF; v_gene: TRBV4-1; j_gene: TRBJ2-1
CDR3aa: CASSLAGGQPQHF; v_gene: TRBV7-2; j_gene: TRBJ1-5
CDR3aa: CASSVGQGGNEQFF; v_gene: TRBV7-6; j_gene: TRBJ2-1
CDR3aa: CAISESIRDRGSEQFF; v_gene: TRBV10-3; j_gene: TRBJ2-1
CDR3aa: CASSPGLAGVEQFF; v_gene: TRBV5-1; j_gene: TRBJ2-1